A selection of T cell receptor beta chains follows, all from one sample in a study of blood T cell repertoires in COVID-19. Measured with immunoSEQ multiplex PCR; TCRdb has only the in-frame clones, and not every one. The sample has approximately 140,000 clones; around nine tenths are singletons. The material sequenced was peripheral blood. Receptors were obtained from a human donor in a cohort sampled during active COVID-19. Both conserved end residues are part of each CDR3. Each record gives: D gene, CDR3 length, V gene, clone size, J gene, CDR3 DNA, CDR3 protein. The D gene is left open where the match is weak. Not every row has a clone size; where given, it reads once, few, many or a size class.

>.|14|TRBV7-2|.|TRBJ2-1
TGTGCCAGCAGCCCCCCGATCCAGTACAATGAGCAGTTCTTC
CASSPPIQYNEQFF
>.|15|TRBV28|.|TRBJ2-4
TGTGCCAGCAGCCCGGGACTTCTAGCCAAAAACATTCAGTACTTC
CASSPGLLAKNIQYF
>TRBD1|14|TRBV29-1|.|TRBJ1-2
TGCACCGTAACGGGGACAGGAGGTAGAGATGGCTACACCTTC
CTVTGTGGRDGYTF
>.|15|TRBV9|.|TRBJ2-7
TGTGCCAGCAGCGTCTGGAGTCCCCGATCCTACGAGCAGTACTTC
CASSVWSPRSYEQYF
>.|13|TRBV11-3|.|TRBJ2-5
TGTGCCAGCAGTTCAAGACAGAAAGAGACCCAGTACTTC
CASSSRQKETQYF
>.|13|TRBV4-1|.|TRBJ2-7
TGCGCCAGCAGCCCGGGGGAAGGGTACGAGCAGTACTTC
CASSPGEGYEQYF
>.|13|TRBV6-2/TRBV6-3|.|TRBJ2-3
TGTGCCAGCAGTGTCTTGCGGACAGATACGCAGTATTTT
CASSVLRTDTQYF
>.|14|TRBV7-2|.|TRBJ1-2
TGTGCCAGCAGCTTAGGGTTAGGAGGGGATGGCTACACCTTC
CASSLGLGGDGYTF
>.|15|TRBV11-2|.|TRBJ1-3
TGTGCCAGCAGCTCAACAGGGTTCTCTGGAAACACCATATATTTT
CASSSTGFSGNTIYF
>TRBD1|16|TRBV5-8|.|TRBJ2-2
TGTGCCAGCAGCTTTCGAGGGACAGGTCGCACCGGGGAGCTGTTTTTT
CASSFRGTGRTGELFF
>TRBD2|14|TRBV10-2|.|TRBJ2-2
TGCGCCAGCAGCTTAGCGGGGGGAGGCGGGGAGCTGTTTTTT
CASSLAGGGGELFF
>TRBD1|14|TRBV6-5|.|TRBJ1-2
TGTGCCAGCAGTCGGGACAGGGGATCCTATGGCTACATCTTC
CASSRDRGSYGYIF
>.|15|TRBV7-9|.|TRBJ2-2
TGTGCCAGCAGCTTAGTAGGAGGGTACACCGGGGAGCTGTTTTTT
CASSLVGGYTGELFF
>TRBD1|14|TRBV7-8|.|TRBJ1-1
TGTGCCAGCAGCCGATCCGGGACAGCCGATGAAGCTTTCTTT
CASSRSGTADEAFF
>.|13|TRBV6-5|.|TRBJ2-7
TGTGCCAGCAATAAACAGGGTTTCCACGAGCAGTACTTC
CASNKQGFHEQYF
>TRBD2|16|TRBV24-1|once|TRBJ2-3
TGTGCCACCAGTGATAATAGCGGGTATGACACAGATACGCAGTATTTT
CATSDNSGYDTDTQYF
>.|16|TRBV11-2|.|TRBJ2-5
TGTGCCAGCAGCTTAACAGTTAGCGAGGTGCAAGAGACCCAGTACTTC
CASSLTVSEVQETQYF
>TRBD1|16|TRBV18|.|TRBJ2-2
TGTGCCAGCTCACGAGCCGGACAGGGGTTTGCCGGGGAGCTGTTTTTT
CASSRAGQGFAGELFF
>TRBD1|16|TRBV28|.|TRBJ2-2
TGTGCCAGCAGCTCCCCCGGGACAGAAGGGGCCGGGGAGCTGTTTTTT
CASSSPGTEGAGELFF
>.|13|TRBV7-2|.|TRBJ1-1
TGTGCCAGCAGCATCCGGAGGGACACTGAAGCTTTCTTT
CASSIRRDTEAFF
>.|15|TRBV7-6|.|TRBJ2-1
TGTGCCAGCAGCTTAGAAAGGGACAAAAACAATGAGCAGTTCTTC
CASSLERDKNNEQFF
>TRBD1|15|TRBV7-3|once|TRBJ2-3
TGTGCCAGCAGCACGGGGACAGTTAGCACAGATACGCAGTATTTT
CASSTGTVSTDTQYF
>.|16|TRBV25-1|.|TRBJ2-1
TGTGCCAGCAGACCCCGGGACTCCCTGTTCGAGTATGAGCAGTTCTTC
CASRPRDSLFEYEQFF
>TRBD2|15|TRBV6-4|.|TRBJ2-1
TGTGCCAGCAGCATCAGCGGGGGGATCTACAATGAGCAGTTCTTC
CASSISGGIYNEQFF
>TRBD1|16|TRBV10-3|.|TRBJ2-7
TGTGCCATCAGTCGAGGGGGACAGGGCGATACCTACGAGCAGTACTTC
CAISRGGQGDTYEQYF
>.|14|TRBV7-2|.|TRBJ1-1
TGTGCCAGCACCCAGGGGACACTAAACACTGAAGCTTTCTTT
CASTQGTLNTEAFF
>.|16|TRBV7-8|.|TRBJ1-1
TGTGCCAGCACCAAAGACCACCGGGACATTAACACTGAAGCTTTCTTT
CASTKDHRDINTEAFF
>.|16|TRBV7-8|.|TRBJ2-2
TGTGCCAGCAGCCTCCTAGTGGGGGGAAACACCGGGGAGCTGTTTTTT
CASSLLVGGNTGELFF
>.|13|TRBV6-5|once|TRBJ1-2
TGTGCCAGCCAGTTAGCGGGCGGGAGGGGCTACACCTTC
CASQLAGGRGYTF
>.|16|TRBV30|.|TRBJ2-3
TGTGCCTGGAGGACAGGTTGGGGCCCTAGCACAGATACGCAGTATTTT
CAWRTGWGPSTDTQYF
>.|13|TRBV6-5|.|TRBJ1-1
TGTGCCAGCAGGAGGGACGGGGGGACTGAAGCTTTCTTT
CASRRDGGTEAFF
>TRBD1|14|TRBV7-2|.|TRBJ2-3
TGTGCCAGCAGCTTATCGGGACAGGGAGATACGCAGTATTTT
CASSLSGQGDTQYF
>TRBD1|16|TRBV14|.|TRBJ2-1
TGTGCCAGCAGCCGCTCGGGACAGGGAGTCTGGAATGAGCAGTTCTTC
CASSRSGQGVWNEQFF
>.|13|TRBV19|.|TRBJ1-2
TGTGCCAGTAGTTCACAGGGTAGGGAAGGCTACACCTTC
CASSSQGREGYTF
>.|14|TRBV5-1|.|TRBJ2-2
TGCGCCAGCAGCGGTAGGGGTGACACCGGGGAGCTGTTTTTT
CASSGRGDTGELFF
>TRBD1|15|TRBV2|.|TRBJ1-5
TGTGCCAGCAGTGATGACAGGGCGAGCAATCAGCCCCAGCATTTT
CASSDDRASNQPQHF
>TRBD2|17|TRBV9|.|TRBJ2-1
TGTGCCAGCAGCGTAGGGCGGACCCAACCCGGGGGGAATGAGCAGTTCTTC
CASSVGRTQPGGNEQFF
>.|13|TRBV20-1|.|TRBJ2-1
TGCAGTGCTAGTTTGGCAGGCCTTGGTGAGCAGTTCTTC
CSASLAGLGEQFF
>TRBD2|18|TRBV9|.|TRBJ2-5
TGTGCCAGCAGCCCCTCGGGACTAGCGGGAGGGGGCCCAGAGACCCAGTACTTC
CASSPSGLAGGGPETQYF
>.|17|TRBV7-9|.|TRBJ1-2
TGTGCCAGCAGCTGGAGGCGGAACAGAACGGCTAACTATGGCTACACCTTC
CASSWRRNRTANYGYTF
>.|15|TRBV5-6|.|TRBJ2-7
TGTGCCAGCAGCTTGAGCCAGGGGATTCACCACGAGCAGTACTTC
CASSLSQGIHHEQYF
>TRBD1|14|TRBV5-1|.|TRBJ2-7
TGCGCCAGCAGCCAACGACAGGGGGCGGACGAGCAGTACTTC
CASSQRQGADEQYF
>.|16|TRBV6-2/TRBV6-3|.|TRBJ1-5
TGTGCCAGCAGTTACGCGTACCCGGGGGGGGGTCAGCCCCAGCATTTT
CASSYAYPGGGQPQHF